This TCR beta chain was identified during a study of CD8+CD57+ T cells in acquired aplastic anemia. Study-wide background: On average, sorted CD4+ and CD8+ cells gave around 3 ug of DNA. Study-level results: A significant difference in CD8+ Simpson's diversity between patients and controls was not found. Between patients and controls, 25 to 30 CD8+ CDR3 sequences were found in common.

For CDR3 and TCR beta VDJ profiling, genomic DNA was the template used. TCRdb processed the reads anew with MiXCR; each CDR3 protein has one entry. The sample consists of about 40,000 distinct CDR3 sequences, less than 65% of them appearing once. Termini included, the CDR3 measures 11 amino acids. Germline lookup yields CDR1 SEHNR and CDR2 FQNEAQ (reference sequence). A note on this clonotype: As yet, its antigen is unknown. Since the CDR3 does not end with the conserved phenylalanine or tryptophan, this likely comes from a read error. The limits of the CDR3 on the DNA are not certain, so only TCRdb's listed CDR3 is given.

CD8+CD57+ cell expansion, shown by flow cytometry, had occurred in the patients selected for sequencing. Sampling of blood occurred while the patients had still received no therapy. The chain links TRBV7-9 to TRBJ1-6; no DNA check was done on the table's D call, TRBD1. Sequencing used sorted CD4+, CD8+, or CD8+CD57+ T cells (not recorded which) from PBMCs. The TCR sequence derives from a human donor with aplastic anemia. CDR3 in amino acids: CASERGVVKGP.